These 18 T cell receptor beta chains originate from one sample sequenced in a study of regulatory T cells in long-lasting Graves disease. HTBI primers from iRepertoire and Arm-PCR of CDR3 regions yielded the TCR beta libraries. In TCRdb, the multiplex PCR reads were re-called with MiXCR into one record per CDR3 protein. This table has fewer than 450,000 distinct CDR3 sequences, 20% to 30% appearing once. Time point described: persistent/refractory GD, antithyroid drugs over 5 years with positive TRAb. With RNA extracted from PBMCs as input, the TCR library was made. The source material was peripheral blood mononuclear cells (PBMCs), sampled when the disease was refractory, from a patient treated with antithyroid drugs. The source is a female donor with Graves disease.

To note about this clonotype: An end of the junction does not agree with germline; a read error may underlie this. V and J are TRBV28 and TRBJ2-7, with a weak D call TRBD2 (5 bases). Germline loops: CDR1 MDHEN, CDR2 SYDVKM. The CDR3 totals 12 residues. The CDR3 bases are TGTGTCAGCAGCCGAGACGGGATAATGGAGTACTTC. This gives the protein CVSSRDGIMEYF.

This clonotype occurred a few times. The gene calls are TRBV29-1 and TRBJ1-1; no reliable D call. V lost 8 bases and J 1 base, leaving 11 bases between the germline ends. This CDR3 comprises 12 residues. Germline V lookup: CDR1 SQVTM, CDR2 ANQGSEA. CDR3 loop: CSSTVQNTEAFF. CDR3 in DNA: TGCAGCTCGACGGTACAGAACACTGAAGCTTTCTTT.

This clonotype was recorded a few times. The chain links TRBV7-9 to TRBJ2-7; TRBD2 aligns across 8 bases. The V gene end was trimmed by 5 bases and the J gene end by 3 bases; junction bases not matched to a gene: 9. The CDR3 totals 15 residues. The germline V gene has CDR1 SEHNR and CDR2 FQNEAQ (reference sequence). CDR3 in DNA: TGTGCCAGCAGCGGCCCGACGGGGGGGAGCTACGAGCAGTACTTC. Translated, it gives CASSGPTGGSYEQYF. The complete variable domain, with remaining parts taken from reference TRBV7-9 and TRBJ2-7, reads DTGVSQNPRHKITKRGQNVTFRCDPISEHNRLYWYRQTLGQGPEFLTYFQNEAQLEKSRLLSDRFSAERPKGSFSTLEIQRTEQGDSAMYLCASSGPTGGSYEQYFGPGTRLTVT.

This clonotype was detected only once. The chain is built from TRBV20-1 and TRBJ1-3, with a weak D call TRBD1 (5 bases). With 3 bases removed from V and 2 bases from J, the gap between germline ends came to 8 bases. The germline CDR1 and CDR2 sequences are DFQATT and SNEGSKA (reference sequence). The CDR3 has 13 residues. The CDR3, as DNA: TGCAGTGCTAGCGGCAGGGCTGGAAACACCATATATTTT. Residues: CSASGRAGNTIYF.

This chain connects TRBV5-1 to TRBJ2-2; 10 nucleotides agree with TRBD1. Germline V gives CDR1 SGHRS, CDR2 YFSETQ. V was clipped by 0 bases and J by 0 bases; unmatched bases: 2. CDR3 length equals 17 residues. CDR3 loop: CASSLVGTGANTGELFF. The CDR3 DNA is TGCGCCAGCAGCTTGGTCGGGACAGGGGCGAACACCGGGGAGCTGTTTTTT.

This chain joins TRBV7-3 and TRBJ1-1; tentatively, D is TRBD1 (6 bases). Germline lookup yields CDR1 SGHTA and CDR2 FQGTGA. The CDR3 has 15 residues. The germline V and J ends were trimmed by 5 bases and 6 bases, with 19 bases remaining between them. The CDR3 region is CASSKQGTRMAEAFF. As DNA, the CDR3 is TGTGCCAGCAGCAAACAGGGTACCCGCATGGCTGAAGCTTTCTTT.

In its sample, this clonotype was seen many times. The rearrangement joins TRBV12-3 or TRBV12-4 to TRBJ2-2; no reliable D call. V gave up 6 bases and J gave up 7 bases, with 12 bases separating them. The CDR3 loop spans 13 amino acids. The CDR3 DNA follows: TGTGCCAGCAGCCTGACGAGGAGCGGGGAGCTGTTTTTT. This translates into CASSLTRSGELFF.

V gene TRBV11-1 combines with J gene TRBJ2-5; D gene uncertain. This CDR3 contains 13 residues. V gave up 2 bases and J gave up 2 bases, with 6 bases separating them. The germline CDR1 and CDR2 sequences are SGHAT and FQDESV (reference sequence). The CDR3 DNA follows: TGTGCCAGCAGCTTACAAATTCAAGAGACCCAGTACTTC. Protein sequence: CASSLQIQETQYF. Using reference TRBV11-1 and TRBJ2-5 for the parts outside the CDR3, the full variable domain is EAEVAQSPRYKITEKSQAVAFWCDPISGHATLYWYRQILGQGPELLVQFQDESVVDDSQLPKDRFSAERLKGVDSTLKIQPAELGDSAMYLCASSLQIQETQYFGPGTRLLVL.

The chain uses TRBV19 and TRBJ2-5; 8 bases are shared with TRBD2. The CDR3 runs to 15 residues. Looked up from germline, CDR1 is LNHDA and CDR2 is SQIVND (reference sequence). Trimming cost V 0 bases and J 9 bases; bases outside gene matches: 9. The CDR3 coding sequence is TGTGCCAGTAGTATAGAGGAGCGGGAGTCTATGCCCCAGTACTTC. As protein: CASSIEERESMPQYF.

This clonotype appeared many times. V usage is TRBV7-2 and J usage is TRBJ2-7, with 12 bases fitting TRBD2. This CDR3 spans 16 amino acids. Germline lookup yields CDR1 SGHTA and CDR2 FQGNSA. The J segment lost 3 bases and the V segment lost 6 bases, leaving 9 bases of the junction unmatched. This CDR3 reads CASRSSLAGGNYEQYF. The CDR3 DNA follows: TGTGCCAGCAGGTCCTCCCTAGCGGGAGGGAACTACGAGCAGTACTTC.

The chain employs TRBV29-1 and TRBJ1-1; D unresolved. Trimming took off 0 bases at V and 6 bases at J, with 14 bases between the two ends. The CDR3 covers 14 residues. Germline CDR1 SQVTM, CDR2 ANQGSEA. The CDR3 DNA sequence: TGCAGCGTTGAAGATCCTAATGGGGAACCTGAAGCTTTCTTT. Protein product: CSVEDPNGEPEAFF.

The J gene is TRBJ2-2, the V gene TRBV28, with D perhaps matching TRBD1 or TRBD2 (6 bases each). The CDR3 totals 14 residues. Deletions cut 5 bases from V and 7 bases from J, with 14 bases between. Germline CDR1 reads MDHEN; CDR2 reads SYDVKM. For the CDR3, the DNA is TGTGCCAGCAGTCCCCCGGGGGCGGTCGGGGAGCTGTTTTTT. Translated, it gives CASSPPGAVGELFF.

The V and J genes are TRBV7-9 and TRBJ1-2, with 11 positions matching TRBD1. CDR3 length: 16 residues. Per germline, CDR1 SEHNR and CDR2 FQNEAQ (reference sequence). With 7 bases clipped from V and 10 bases from J, the junction kept 17 bases outside the gene matches. The CDR3 sequence is CASTNRTGGPPRTYTF. In nucleotides, the CDR3 is TGTGCCAGCACAAATCGGACAGGGGGCCCTCCTAGGACCTACACCTTC. The complete variable domain, with remaining parts taken from reference TRBV7-9 and TRBJ1-2, reads DTGVSQNPRHKITKRGQNVTFRCDPISEHNRLYWYRQTLGQGPEFLTYFQNEAQLEKSRLLSDRFSAERPKGSFSTLEIQRTEQGDSAMYLCASTNRTGGPPRTYTFGSGTRLTVV.

This clonotype was detected ten times or more. The genes are TRBV6-1 and TRBJ2-5; D tentatively reads TRBD1 or TRBD2 (7 bases each). The CDR3 sequence is 15 residues long. Germline V gives CDR1 MNHNS, CDR2 SASEGT. V dropped 6 bases and J dropped 4 bases, with 18 bases sitting between them. The CDR3 DNA sequence: TGTGCCAGCAGCCTCACGGCAGGGGGGGCAGAGACCCAGTACTTC. Protein: CASSLTAGGAETQYF.

This clonotype showed up many times. The chain carries TRBV5-1 and TRBJ1-1; D is uncertain. From germline, CDR1 is SGHRS and CDR2 YFSETQ. The CDR3 consists of 15 residues. V lost 4 bases to trimming and J lost 1 base, with 14 bases between them. The CDR3 DNA sequence: TGCGCCAGCAGCGGTGGTGGAACCTCGAACACTGAAGCTTTCTTT. Translated, it gives CASSGGGTSNTEAFF.

This clonotype has a count of ten or more. This rearrangement joins TRBV28 to TRBJ2-2; a weak D match, TRBD2 (5 bases). Per germline, CDR1 MDHEN and CDR2 SYDVKM. The CDR3 covers 16 residues. The V gene lost 3 bases and the J gene lost 0 bases, with 11 bases spanning the gap. The CDR3 reads CASSFWGSANTGELFF. For the CDR3, the DNA is TGTGCCAGCAGTTTTTGGGGTAGCGCGAACACCGGGGAGCTGTTTTTT. The entire variable domain, with the rest obtained from reference TRBV28 and TRBJ2-2, is as follows: DVKVTQSSRYLVKRTGEKVFLECVQDMDHENMFWYRQDPGLGLRLIYFSYDVKMKEKGDIPEGYSVSREKKERFSLILESASTNQTSMYLCASSFWGSANTGELFFGEGSRLTVL.

This clonotype was recorded at least ten times. The chain couples TRBV28 to TRBJ2-5, with 11 bases identical to TRBD2. Trimming removed 3 bases from V and 4 bases from J; junction bases left unmatched: 4. This CDR3 has 15 residues. Per the germline V gene, CDR1 is MDHEN and CDR2 is SYDVKM. The DNA of the CDR3 is TGTGCCAGCAGTTTGATAGCGGGAGGGGGAGAGACCCAGTACTTC. It is translated as CASSLIAGGGETQYF.

This clonotype was seen ten or more times. The chain has TRBV7-8 and TRBJ2-1; no definite D call. The CDR3 runs 14 residues. Germline CDR1 reads SGHVS; CDR2 reads FQNEAQ. V was pared by 2 bases and J by 5 bases, with 10 bases between. As DNA, the CDR3 is TGTGCCAGCAGCTTAAAACGGACGGACAATGAGCAGTTCTTC. Protein: CASSLKRTDNEQFF.